The clone carrying this T cell receptor beta chain was detected many times. As yet, its antigen is unknown. The CDR3 length is 16 residues. Germline trimming cut 8 bases from V and 7 bases from J; bases unmatched to any gene: 12. Germline CDR1 is MNHEY and CDR2 is SMNVEV (reference sequence). With a J-beta primer mix and a sample-barcoded 5' primer, a second PCR ran about 6 to 11 cycles. A template-switch adaptor with 12 random nucleotides tagged each cDNA molecule. MiXCR, applied by TCRdb to the 5' RACE reads, yields one record per CDR3 protein. This table holds approximately 770,000 distinct CDR3 sequences, nearly 60% found once. This sample stems from a study of blood T cells in healthy people across ages. Looking at the study overall: T cells yielded about one barcoded beta molecule per two cells through template switching.

Overall study findings and caveats: Among long-lived donors, naive CD4+ cells were more numerous and diversity higher than in aged donors.

This sequence was found in a man younger than 40 in good health. What was sequenced was blood. This chain joins TRBV27 and TRBJ2-1; 12 nucleotides align to TRBD2. This chain's CDR3 is CASSRLAGASGNEQFF. In DNA form, the CDR3 reads TGTGCCAGCTCGAGACTAGCGGGGGCGTCGGGGAATGAGCAGTTCTTC.